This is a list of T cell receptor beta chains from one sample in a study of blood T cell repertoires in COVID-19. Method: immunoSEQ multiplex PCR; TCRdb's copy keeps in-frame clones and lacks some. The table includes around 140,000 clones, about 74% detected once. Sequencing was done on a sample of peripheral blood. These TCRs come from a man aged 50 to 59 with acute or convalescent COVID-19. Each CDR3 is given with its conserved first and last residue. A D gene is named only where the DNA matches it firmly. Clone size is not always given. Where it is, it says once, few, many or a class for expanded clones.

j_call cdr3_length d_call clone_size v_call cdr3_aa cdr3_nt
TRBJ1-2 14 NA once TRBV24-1 CATSDPQFLYGYTF TGTGCCACCAGTGATCCCCAGTTCTTATATGGCTACACCTTC
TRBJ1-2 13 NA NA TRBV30 CAWSRGGNYGYTF TGTGCCTGGAGTAGGGGGGGTAACTATGGCTACACCTTC
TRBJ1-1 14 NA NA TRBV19 CASSMSQGGTEAFF TGTGCCAGTAGTATGTCTCAGGGTGGTACTGAAGCTTTCTTT
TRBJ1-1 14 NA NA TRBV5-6 CASSSEDAGHEAFF TGTGCCAGCAGCTCCGAGGACGCTGGACATGAAGCTTTCTTT
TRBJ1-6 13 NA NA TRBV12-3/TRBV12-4 CASSLEGYSPLHF TGTGCCAGCAGTTTAGAGGGGTATTCACCCCTCCACTTT
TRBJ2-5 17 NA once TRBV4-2 CASSQDHGASDGETQYF TGTGCCAGCAGCCAAGACCATGGGGCTAGCGATGGGGAGACCCAGTACTTC
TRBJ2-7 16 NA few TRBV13 CASSLKKPLGSYEQYF TGTGCCAGCAGCTTAAAAAAACCACTAGGGTCCTACGAGCAGTACTTC
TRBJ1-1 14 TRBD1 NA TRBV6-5 CDRRRDRDWTEAFF TGTGACCGACGGAGGGACAGGGATTGGACTGAAGCTTTCTTT
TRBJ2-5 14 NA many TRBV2 CASLEAGDGETQYF TGTGCCAGTCTGGAGGCAGGGGACGGAGAGACCCAGTACTTC
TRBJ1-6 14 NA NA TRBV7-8 CASSLEQGNSPLHF TGTGCCAGCAGCTTAGAGCAGGGAAATTCACCCCTCCACTTT
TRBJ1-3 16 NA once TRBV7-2 CASSLGSLGTGNTIYF TGTGCCAGCAGCTTAGGTTCCCTCGGGACTGGAAACACCATATATTTT
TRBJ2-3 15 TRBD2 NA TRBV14 CASSLAGALADTQYF TGTGCCAGCAGTCTAGCGGGGGCACTGGCAGATACGCAGTATTTT
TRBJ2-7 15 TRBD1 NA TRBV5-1 CASRARTGPSYEQYF TGCGCCAGCAGAGCCCGGACAGGGCCCTCCTACGAGCAGTACTTC
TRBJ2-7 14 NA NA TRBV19 CASSIGQGSYEQYF TGTGCCAGTAGTATAGGGCAGGGAAGCTACGAGCAGTACTTC
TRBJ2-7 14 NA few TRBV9 CASSVGGISYEQYF TGTGCCAGCAGCGTGGGAGGTATCTCCTACGAGCAGTACTTC
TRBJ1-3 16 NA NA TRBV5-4 CASSSSPLSSGNTIYF TGTGCCAGCAGCTCTTCCCCCTTGAGCTCTGGAAACACCATATATTTT
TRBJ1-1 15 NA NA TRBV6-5 CASSFSSQGATEAFF TGTGCCAGCAGTTTCTCCTCCCAGGGCGCCACTGAAGCTTTCTTT
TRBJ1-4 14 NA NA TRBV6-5 CASSRSGLDEKLFF TGTGCCAGCAGTAGGAGCGGGCTCGATGAAAAACTGTTTTTT
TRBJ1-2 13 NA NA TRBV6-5 CATMGNRFYGYTF TGTGCCACCATGGGGAACAGGTTCTATGGCTACACCTTC
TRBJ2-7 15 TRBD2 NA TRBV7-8 CASSLLAGRTYEQYF TGTGCCAGCAGCTTGTTAGCGGGGCGGACCTACGAGCAGTACTTC
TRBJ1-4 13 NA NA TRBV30 CAWSQDSHEKLFF TGTGCCTGGAGTCAGGACAGTCATGAAAAACTGTTTTTT
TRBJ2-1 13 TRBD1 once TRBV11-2 CASSRDRGDEQFF TGTGCCAGCAGCCGGGACAGGGGGGATGAGCAGTTCTTC
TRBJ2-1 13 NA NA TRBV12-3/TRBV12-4 CASSFRGYNEQFF TGTGCCAGCAGTTTCAGGGGCTACAATGAGCAGTTCTTC
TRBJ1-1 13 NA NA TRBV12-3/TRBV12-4 CASSKTVNTEAFF TGTGCCAGCAGCAAGACAGTGAACACTGAAGCTTTCTTT
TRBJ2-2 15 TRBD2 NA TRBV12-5 CASGRLAGNTGELFF TGTGCTAGTGGCCGACTAGCGGGGAACACCGGGGAGCTGTTTTTT
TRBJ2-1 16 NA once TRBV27 CANIPGGGGEGGEQFF TGTGCCAACATTCCTGGAGGCGGGGGCGAAGGGGGTGAGCAGTTCTTC
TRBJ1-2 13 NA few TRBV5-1 CASSPNREGGYTF TGCGCCAGCAGCCCCAACAGGGAGGGAGGCTACACCTTC
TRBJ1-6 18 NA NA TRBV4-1 CASSQVGVRSSYNSPLHF TGCGCCAGCAGCCAAGTGGGAGTACGGAGCTCCTATAATTCACCCCTCCACTTT
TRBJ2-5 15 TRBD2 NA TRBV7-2 CASSLVAGLSETQYF TGTGCCAGCAGCTTAGTAGCGGGGCTCTCGGAGACCCAGTACTTC
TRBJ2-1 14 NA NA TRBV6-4 CASSDSPGMEEQFF TGTGCCAGCAGTGACTCGCCAGGGATGGAGGAGCAGTTCTTC
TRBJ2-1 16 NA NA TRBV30 CAWSGPTARFYNEQFF TGTGCCTGGAGTGGCCCGACTGCAAGGTTCTACAATGAGCAGTTCTTC
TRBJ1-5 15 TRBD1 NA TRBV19 CASSIDRGPNQPQHF TGTGCCAGTAGTATAGATAGGGGGCCTAATCAGCCCCAGCATTTT
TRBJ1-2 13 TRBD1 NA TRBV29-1 CSVELQGNYGYTF TGCAGCGTTGAACTACAGGGGAACTATGGCTACACCTTC
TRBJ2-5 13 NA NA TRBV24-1 CATGTSPQETQYF TGTGCCACTGGGACATCCCCGCAAGAGACCCAGTACTTC
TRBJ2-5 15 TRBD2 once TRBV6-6 CASSYATSGSETQYF TGTGCCAGCAGTTACGCGACTAGCGGGTCAGAGACCCAGTACTTC
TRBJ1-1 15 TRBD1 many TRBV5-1 CASSSPYRGNTEAFF TGCGCCAGCAGCTCCCCATACAGGGGTAACACTGAAGCTTTCTTT
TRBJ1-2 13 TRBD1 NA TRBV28 CASQTGIVNGYTF TGTGCCAGCCAGACAGGGATTGTGAATGGCTACACCTTC
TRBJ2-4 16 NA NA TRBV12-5 CASGLGQGIAKNIQYF TGTGCTAGTGGCCTAGGGCAGGGGATAGCCAAAAACATTCAGTACTTC
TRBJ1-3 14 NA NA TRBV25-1 CASSLLSAGNTIYF TGTGCCAGCAGTCTCCTCAGTGCTGGAAACACCATATATTTT
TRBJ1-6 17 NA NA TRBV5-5 CASSPIVAGSYNSPLHF TGTGCCAGCAGCCCAATCGTAGCGGGCTCCTATAATTCACCCCTCCACTTT
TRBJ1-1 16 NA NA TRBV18 CASSPVRGVENTEAFF TGTGCCAGCTCACCGGTCAGGGGTGTTGAGAACACTGAAGCTTTCTTT
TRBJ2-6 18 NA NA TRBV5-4 CASSFGRERGSGANVLTF TGTGCCAGCAGCTTCGGACGGGAAAGAGGCTCTGGGGCCAACGTCCTGACTTTC
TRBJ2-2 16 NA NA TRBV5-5 CASSLGTQLNTGELFF TGTGCCAGCAGCTTGGGGACACAGCTTAACACCGGGGAGCTGTTTTTT
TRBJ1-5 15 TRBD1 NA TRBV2 CASSKTGQYNQPQHF TGTGCCAGCTCGAAAACGGGACAGTATAATCAGCCCCAGCATTTT